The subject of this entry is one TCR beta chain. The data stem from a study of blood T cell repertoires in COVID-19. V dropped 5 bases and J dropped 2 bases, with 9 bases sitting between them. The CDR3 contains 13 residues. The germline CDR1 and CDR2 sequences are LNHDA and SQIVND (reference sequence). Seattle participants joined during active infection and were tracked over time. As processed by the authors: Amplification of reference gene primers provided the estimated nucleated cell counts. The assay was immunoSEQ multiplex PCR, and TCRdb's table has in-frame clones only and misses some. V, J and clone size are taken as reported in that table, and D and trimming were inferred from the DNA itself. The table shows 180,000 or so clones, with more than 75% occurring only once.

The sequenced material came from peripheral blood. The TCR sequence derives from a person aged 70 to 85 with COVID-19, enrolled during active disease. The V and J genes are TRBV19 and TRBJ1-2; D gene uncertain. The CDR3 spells CASSQSLNYGYTF. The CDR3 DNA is TGTGCCAGTAGTCAGTCACTAAACTATGGCTACACCTTC.